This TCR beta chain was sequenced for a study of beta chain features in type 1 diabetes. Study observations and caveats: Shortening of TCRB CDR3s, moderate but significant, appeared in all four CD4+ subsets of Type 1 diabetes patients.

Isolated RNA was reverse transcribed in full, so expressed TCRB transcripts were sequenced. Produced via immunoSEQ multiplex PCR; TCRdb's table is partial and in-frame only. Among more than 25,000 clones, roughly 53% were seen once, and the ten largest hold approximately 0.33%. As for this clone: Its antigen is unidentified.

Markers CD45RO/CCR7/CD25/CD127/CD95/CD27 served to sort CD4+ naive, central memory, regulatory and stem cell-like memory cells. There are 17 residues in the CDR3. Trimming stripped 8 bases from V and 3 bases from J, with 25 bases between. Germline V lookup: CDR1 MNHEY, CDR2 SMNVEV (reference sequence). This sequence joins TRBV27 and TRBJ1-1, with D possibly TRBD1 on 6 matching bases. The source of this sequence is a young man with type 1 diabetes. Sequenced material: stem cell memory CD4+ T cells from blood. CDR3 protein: CASVLTGKISGYTEAFF. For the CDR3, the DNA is TGTGCCAGCGTCCTTACAGGGAAAATTAGTGGTTACACTGAAGCTTTCTTT.